This T cell receptor (beta chain) is from a study of cytomegalovirus exposure and HLA in healthy donors. Study-level findings and limits: Most sequenced TCRs were rare (though some public TCRs occurred in many donors). Accurate prediction of most subjects' HLA-A and HLA-B alleles from TCR beta sequences was reported. The study labeled 170 or so TCR beta chains cytomegalovirus-associated.

With regard to this clone: Its antigen remains unknown.

The study ran its PCR with 60 Vbeta and 13 Jbeta primers. TCRdb's table, derived via immunoSEQ multiplex PCR, lists solely in-frame clones and lacks some. The profile shows under 200,000 clones, 80% to 90% of them singletons. Sequencing was carried out using PBMCs. The sequence was obtained from a woman aged 18-29 years in good health and CMV-seronegative.

The CDR3 bases are TGTGCCAGTAGTTTCAGCGGGGGGCTCACTGAAGCTTTCTTT. It yields the protein CASSFSGGLTEAFF. This chain joins TRBV19 and TRBJ1-1, with D perhaps TRBD1 (6 bases). Germline V gene lookup returns CDR1 LNHDA and CDR2 SQIVND (reference sequence). V was trimmed by 5 bases and J by 4 bases, leaving 14 bases between them. The CDR3 has 14 residues.